The T cell receptor beta chain described here comes from a study of cytomegalovirus exposure and HLA in healthy donors. The PCR employed 60 Vbeta primers together with 13 Jbeta primers. Using immunoSEQ multiplex PCR, the repertoire was profiled, and TCRdb retains in-frame clones only, with some absent. This sample has some 120,000 clones, with 75% to 85% found just once. Concerning this clone itself: Its antigen is as yet unknown.

Trimming left V 0 bases short and J 9 bases short, with 12 bases between. This CDR3 is 14 amino acids long. Germline V gene sequence: CDR1 MGHRA, CDR2 YSYEKL. Study-level points and caveats: Most TCRs appeared rarely, but some public TCRs recurred in many donors. Presence/absence analyses assumed roughly uniform sequencing depth across donors, which may not hold.

This rearrangement joins TRBV4-1 to TRBJ1-5; D gene ambiguous. Sequenced sample: PBMCs. The source is a male donor in good health and CMV-seronegative. The CDR3 region is CASSQDLRLGPQHF. CDR3 DNA sequence: TGCGCCAGCAGCCAAGATTTGCGCCTTGGGCCCCAGCATTTT.